This T cell receptor (beta chain) emerged from a study of technical replicates of blood from a handful of donors. Assay used: immunoSEQ multiplex PCR; TCRdb lists only in-frame clones, some missing. Of tens of thousands of clones in the sample, 85% to 95% were seen once. Germline CDR1 GTSNPN, CDR2 SVGIG (reference sequence). Between the trimmed V and J ends, which lost 4 bases and 3 bases, there was a span of 9 bases. This CDR3 has 12 amino acids. The rearrangement joins TRBV30 to TRBJ2-5; weak D call: TRBD1 (6 bases). This receptor was obtained from a human donor in good health. Sequenced material: T cells isolated from PBMCs. The CDR3 loop is CAWTGAKETQYF. CDR3 nucleotide sequence: TGTGCCTGGACAGGGGCGAAAGAGACCCAGTACTTC.